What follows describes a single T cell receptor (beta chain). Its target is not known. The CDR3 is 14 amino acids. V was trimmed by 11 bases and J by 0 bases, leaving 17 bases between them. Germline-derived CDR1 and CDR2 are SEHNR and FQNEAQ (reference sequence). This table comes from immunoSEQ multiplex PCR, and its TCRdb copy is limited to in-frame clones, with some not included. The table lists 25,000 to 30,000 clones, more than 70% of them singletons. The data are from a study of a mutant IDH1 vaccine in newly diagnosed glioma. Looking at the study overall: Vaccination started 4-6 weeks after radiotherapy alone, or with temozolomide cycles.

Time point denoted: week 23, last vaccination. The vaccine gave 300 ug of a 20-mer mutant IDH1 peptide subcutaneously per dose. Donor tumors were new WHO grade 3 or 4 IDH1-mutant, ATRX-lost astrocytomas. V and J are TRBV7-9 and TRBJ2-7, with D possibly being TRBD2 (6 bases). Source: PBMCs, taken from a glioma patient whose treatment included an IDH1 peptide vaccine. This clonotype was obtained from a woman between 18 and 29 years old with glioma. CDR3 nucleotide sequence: TGTGCCTCTACGGGAGAGCTCAGCTCCTACGAGCAGTACTTC. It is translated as CASTGELSSYEQYF.